This T cell receptor (beta chain) was found in a study of CD8+CD57+ T cells in acquired aplastic anemia. Study in general: Sorted CD4+ and CD8+ cells yielded 2.5 to 3.5 ug of DNA on average. Study conclusions and caveats: Patients and controls turned out to have approximately 29 CD8+ CDR3 sequences in common.

Trimming took 5 bases from V and 5 from J, leaving 10 bases between them. CDR3 length: 12 amino acids. The germline V gene encodes CDR1 MDHEN and CDR2 SYDVKM. To note about this clonotype: Its antigen is unknown.

Sequenced patients had shown CD8+CD57+ cell expansion by flow cytometry. Genomic DNA was employed as the template in profiling TCR beta VDJ and CDR3. TCRdb processed the reads anew with MiXCR; each CDR3 protein has one entry. This table holds approximately 180,000 distinct CDR3 sequences, under 50% found once. Input material: sorted CD4+, CD8+, or CD8+CD57+ T cells (not recorded which) from PBMCs. The source is a human donor with aplastic anemia. The rearrangement uses TRBV28 and TRBJ2-7; weak D call: TRBD2 (5 bases). The CDR3 coding sequence is TGTGCCAGCAGTACCTACGGGGACGAGCAGTACTTC. As protein: CASSTYGDEQYF.